Included here is one T cell receptor beta chain sequence, with context. What it binds is unknown. This record comes from a study of T cell responses to AZD1222 COVID-19 vaccine. Study-wide points: Nearly half of spike-specific TCRs reportedly go after variant regions that carry no mutations. A mostly white British donor set with more females was recruited, and clonal diversity was possibly underestimated.

The CDR3 is 14 residues long. V was pared by 6 bases and J by 2 bases, with 12 bases between. Germline CDR1 SNHLY, CDR2 FYNNEI. Libraries were prepared by immunoSEQ multiplex PCR; TCRdb keeps only in-frame clonotypes and omits some of them. Counted here are 110,000 to 150,000 clones, 85% to 95% occurring once; the ten biggest clones make up about 5.1%. This TCR derives from an adult in good health. The chain uses TRBV2 and TRBJ2-3, with D possibly being TRBD1 (7 bases). The sample here was peripheral blood, taken on day 0 of AZD1222 vaccination. This CDR3 is CASRQGGYTDTQYF. CDR3 sequence (DNA): TGTGCCAGCAGGCAGGGGGGCTACACAGATACGCAGTATTTT.